This entry lists 3 T cell receptor beta chains sequenced from one sample in a study of cytomegalovirus exposure and HLA in healthy donors. Primers for the PCR totalled 60 Vbeta and 13 Jbeta. The table came from immunoSEQ multiplex PCR; TCRdb's copy has only in-frame clones and leaves some out. The data hold approximately 130,000 clones, with 80% to 90% observed a single time. Material: PBMCs. The origin of the receptors is a woman in her twenties or thirties in good health and CMV-seronegative.

The chain couples TRBV14 to TRBJ2-7; unclear D gene. This CDR3 is built from 14 residues. Germline loops: CDR1 SGHDN, CDR2 FVKESK. V gave up 1 base and J gave up 6 bases, with 13 bases separating them. CDR3 loop: CASSQAQPRPEQYF. The CDR3 bases are TGTGCCAGCAGCCAAGCTCAACCTAGGCCCGAGCAGTACTTC.

The J gene is TRBJ1-1, the V gene TRBV25-1; no firm D call. Trimming took 6 bases from V and 0 from J, leaving 5 bases between them. The CDR3 has 12 amino acids. Germline CDR1 MGHDK, CDR2 SYGVNS. In DNA, the CDR3 is TGTGCCAGCAGCATTTTGAACACTGAAGCTTTCTTT. Translated, it gives CASSILNTEAFF.

The rearrangement joins TRBV7-2 to TRBJ1-5; D unresolved. CDR3 length: 13 amino acids. Germline CDR1 and CDR2: SGHTA and FQGNSA. V lost 5 bases, J lost 0 bases, and 5 bases lay in between. The CDR3 sequence is CASSVYSNQPQHF. The DNA for the CDR3 is TGTGCCAGCAGCGTATATAGCAATCAGCCCCAGCATTTT.